One sample yielded the 24 T cell receptor beta chains listed below, sequenced in a study of technical replicates of blood from several donors. Libraries were prepared by immunoSEQ multiplex PCR; TCRdb keeps only in-frame clonotypes and omits some of them. The table has tens of thousands of clones, 95% seen once. The sequenced sample consisted of T cells isolated from PBMCs. The receptors were sampled from a human donor in good health.

The chain links TRBV21-1 to TRBJ1-5; the DNA was not compared with TRBD1, the D call given in the table. TRBV21-1 is annotated as a pseudogene. This CDR3 comprises 17 residues. The CDR3 sequence: CASRLNWPGQLIQPQHF. CDR3 nucleotides: TGTGCCAGCAGGCTTAATTGGCCGGGACAGCTAATACAGCCCCAGCATTTT.

The V gene is TRBV2, the J gene TRBJ2-1; 12 bases line up with TRBD2. V was pared by 7 bases and J by 9 bases, with 25 bases of the junction left unmatched. The germline V gene has CDR1 SNHLY and CDR2 FYNNEI. This CDR3 has 20 residues. For the CDR3, the DNA is TGTGCCAGCATGACCCCCGGGACAGTCTCTAGCGGGGGGGCTGGTGGTGAGCAGTTCTTC. Amino acid sequence: CASMTPGTVSSGGAGGEQFF.

The V gene is TRBV4-1, the J gene TRBJ1-2; D gene ambiguous. This CDR3 is 13 amino acids long. Germline loops: CDR1 MGHRA, CDR2 YSYEKL. The ends were cut back, 0 bases at V and 5 bases at J, with 7 bases in the middle. CDR3 region: CASSQDLQYGYTF. In nucleotides, the CDR3 is TGCGCCAGCAGCCAAGATCTTCAGTATGGCTACACCTTC.

This clone has a single count. This chain connects TRBV6-5 to TRBJ2-1, with D possibly being TRBD2 (5 bases). In germline, CDR1 is MNHEY, CDR2 SVGAGI. V was cut by 0 bases and J by 7 bases, with 7 bases left in between. The CDR3 runs 13 residues. Here the CDR3 reads CASSYSKRNEQFF. The CDR3 DNA reads TGTGCCAGCAGTTACTCAAAGCGGAATGAGCAGTTCTTC.

The chain has TRBV2 and TRBJ2-1; D remains unclear. CDR1 and CDR2 (germline): SNHLY, FYNNEI. This CDR3 is built from 14 residues. Trimming shortened V by 6 bases and J by 0 bases, and 9 bases separated the two germline ends. CDR3 sequence reads: CASSYQVSYNEQFF. In DNA, the CDR3 is TGTGCCAGCAGCTACCAGGTCTCCTACAATGAGCAGTTCTTC. Variable domain in full (rest from reference TRBV2 and TRBJ2-1): EPEVTQTPSHQVTQMGQEVILRCVPISNHLYFYWYRQILGQKVEFLVSFYNNEISEKSEIFDDQFSVERPDGSNFTLKIRSTKLEDSAMYFCASSYQVSYNEQFFGPGTRLTVL.

The chain is built from TRBV30 and TRBJ2-1; weak D call: TRBD2 (7 bases). The CDR3 covers 15 residues. V lost 5 bases and J 0 bases, leaving 14 bases between the germline ends. Germline V gives CDR1 GTSNPN, CDR2 SVGIG (reference sequence). The chain's CDR3 is CAWVRGGGSYNEQFF. CDR3 DNA: TGTGCCTGGGTCCGCGGGGGCGGCTCCTACAATGAGCAGTTCTTC.

This chain links TRBV27 with TRBJ2-7; D might be TRBD1 (6 bases). Germline CDR1 and CDR2: MNHEY and SMNVEV (reference sequence). The CDR3 extends over 13 amino acids. Between the trimmed V and J ends, which lost 6 bases and 5 bases, there was a span of 14 bases. This CDR3 is CASSSTGFHEQYF. In DNA form, the CDR3 reads TGTGCCAGCAGCTCCACAGGGTTCCACGAGCAGTACTTC.

The table lists this clone with a count of one. The rearrangement links TRBV27 to TRBJ2-1, with D unresolved. The CDR3 covers 13 residues. Germline values: CDR1 MNHEY, CDR2 SMNVEV (reference sequence). V lost 3 bases and J lost 6, with 9 bases in between. The CDR3 region has the DNA TGTGCCAGCAGTTTTGGGCTCATCAATGAGCAGTTCTTC. Its translation is CASSFGLINEQFF.

The J gene is TRBJ2-3, the V gene TRBV9; the match to TRBD2 covers 9 bases. Germline CDR1 reads SGDLS; CDR2 reads YYNGEE. There are 16 residues in the CDR3. V lost 0 bases to trimming and J lost 4 bases; unmatched junction nucleotides: 6. In DNA form, the CDR3 reads TGTGCCAGCAGCGTAGGCCTAGCGGGGAATCCAGATACGCAGTATTTT. This sequence encodes CASSVGLAGNPDTQYF.

The chain links TRBV5-1 to TRBJ1-3; D is uncertain. Between the trimmed V and J ends, which lost 1 base and 0 bases, there was a span of 8 bases. The length of the CDR3 is 15 residues. Germline V gene lookup returns CDR1 SGHRS and CDR2 YFSETQ. The CDR3 region has the DNA TGCGCCAGCAGCTTGACATTCGTCTCTGGAAACACCATATATTTT. Protein sequence: CASSLTFVSGNTIYF. The complete variable domain, with remaining parts taken from reference TRBV5-1 and TRBJ1-3, reads KAGVTQTPRYLIKTRGQQVTLSCSPISGHRSVSWYQQTPGQGLQFLFEYFSETQRNKGNFPGRFSGRQFSNSRSEMNVSTLELGDSALYLCASSLTFVSGNTIYFGEGSWLTVV.

This clone was observed a handful of times. The chain carries TRBV7-9 and TRBJ1-1; 9 positions agree with TRBD1. The CDR3 contains 13 residues. Germline CDR1 reads SEHNR; CDR2 reads FQNEAQ (reference sequence). V trimming: 8 bases; J trimming: 1 base; junction bases outside the gene matches: 2. CDR3 DNA sequence: TGTGCCAGCGGACAGGGGAAGAACACTGAAGCTTTCTTT. Its translation: CASGQGKNTEAFF. Combining the CDR3 with reference TRBV7-9 and TRBJ1-1 gives the whole variable domain DTGVSQNPRHKITKRGQNVTFRCDPISEHNRLYWYRQTLGQGPEFLTYFQNEAQLEKSRLLSDRFSAERPKGSFSTLEIQRTEQGDSAMYLCASGQGKNTEAFFGQGTRLTVV.

This chain connects TRBV30 to TRBJ1-1; no firm D call. CDR3 length: 15 amino acids. Germline-derived CDR1 and CDR2 are GTSNPN and SVGIG (reference sequence). The V end was cut by 0 bases, the J end by 1 base, with 12 bases between. CDR3 protein: CAWSVLSSGNTEAFF. CDR3 coding DNA: TGTGCCTGGAGTGTACTTAGCTCGGGGAACACTGAAGCTTTCTTT. Drawing the rest from reference TRBV30 and TRBJ1-1, the complete variable domain is SQTIHQWPATLVQPVGSPLSLECTVEGTSNPNLYWYRQAAGRGLQLLFYSVGIGQISSEVPQNLSASRPQDRQFILSSKKLLLSDSGFYLCAWSVLSSGNTEAFFGQGTRLTVV.

The J gene is TRBJ2-1, the V gene TRBV27, with D possibly matching TRBD2 (5 bases). The V end was cut by 0 bases, the J end by 0 bases, with 15 bases between. Per germline, CDR1 MNHEY and CDR2 SMNVEV (reference sequence). The CDR3 has 18 amino acids. The DNA for the CDR3 is TGTGCCAGCAGTTTATCCCCGCAGCGGTCGAGCTCCTACAATGAGCAGTTCTTC. The encoded protein is CASSLSPQRSSSYNEQFF.

The gene calls are TRBV2 and TRBJ1-1, with D possibly TRBD1 on 6 matching bases. The V end lost 7 bases, the J end lost 2 bases, and 11 bases lay between the germline ends. CDR1 and CDR2 from the germline V gene are SNHLY and FYNNEI. This CDR3 comprises 13 residues. The CDR3 DNA sequence: TGTGCCAGCATGGGGGGGGGCAACACTGAAGCTTTCTTT. Protein product: CASMGGGNTEAFF.

This rearrangement joins TRBV19 to TRBJ2-7, with TRBD1 matching over 9 bases. Trimming took 1 base from V and 3 from J; bases not matched to a gene: 4. The CDR3 is made up of 15 amino acids. From germline, CDR1 is LNHDA and CDR2 SQIVND (reference sequence). The CDR3 sequence: CASSIAGQGFYEQYF. CDR3 coding DNA: TGTGCCAGTAGTATAGCCGGACAGGGGTTCTACGAGCAGTACTTC.

The chain recombines TRBV7-7 with TRBJ2-5; D gene uncertain. The CDR3 is 15 residues long. Germline-derived CDR1 and CDR2 are SSHAT and FNYEAQ (reference sequence). Trimming cost V 0 bases and J 1 base, with 9 bases left between them. The CDR3 DNA follows: TGTGCCAGCAGCTTAGCTCCCCGGAGCCAAGAGACCCAGTACTTC. Protein product: CASSLAPRSQETQYF.

The gene calls are TRBV5-6 and TRBJ2-3; TRBD2 is a possible D gene (5 bases). Trimming took off 5 bases at V and 2 bases at J, with 12 bases between the two ends. Germline loops: CDR1 SGHDT, CDR2 YYEEEE. The CDR3 length is 14 residues. This CDR3 reads CASSRGLATDTQYF. Here the CDR3 DNA reads TGTGCCAGCAGTCGGGGTCTGGCCACAGATACGCAGTATTTT.

J is TRBJ2-4 and V is TRBV2; maybe TRBD1 (5 bases). V was shortened by 8 bases and J by 8 bases, with 13 bases between the two germline ends. Germline V gene data show CDR1 as SNHLY and CDR2 as FYNNEI. The CDR3 is 12 residues long. In nucleotides, the CDR3 is TGTGCCAGCTTGTCAAGGGGTGACATTCAGTACTTC. Translation: CASLSRGDIQYF.

This rearrangement joins TRBV6-1 to TRBJ1-1; D might be TRBD1 (5 bases). This CDR3 contains 14 residues. V was cut by 7 bases and J by 3 bases, with 15 bases left in between. Germline CDR1 is MNHNS and CDR2 is SASEGT. This CDR3 reads CASTPGGWHTEAFF. The DNA for the CDR3 is TGTGCCAGCACCCCGGGGGGGTGGCACACTGAAGCTTTCTTT.

The chain links TRBV5-6 to TRBJ2-3; TRBD1 matches at 8 bases. The germline V gene encodes CDR1 SGHDT and CDR2 YYEEEE. Trimming removed 4 bases from V and 3 bases from J; junction bases left unmatched: 4. The CDR3 is 14 amino acids. In DNA form, the CDR3 reads TGTGCCAGCAGCACGGACAGGGTGACAGATACGCAGTATTTT. Translating gives CASSTDRVTDTQYF.

This chain uses TRBV5-1 with TRBJ2-1; D perhaps matches TRBD1 (5 bases). Per the germline V gene, CDR1 is SGHRS and CDR2 is YFSETQ. This CDR3 has 16 residues. V was pared by 4 bases and J by 2 bases, with 16 bases between. The CDR3 region has the DNA TGCGCCAGCAGCGGGGCCCTGGGTGTCACCTACAATGAGCAGTTCTTC. It codes for CASSGALGVTYNEQFF. The entire variable domain, with the rest obtained from reference TRBV5-1 and TRBJ2-1, is as follows: KAGVTQTPRYLIKTRGQQVTLSCSPISGHRSVSWYQQTPGQGLQFLFEYFSETQRNKGNFPGRFSGRQFSNSRSEMNVSTLELGDSALYLCASSGALGVTYNEQFFGPGTRLTVL.

The V gene is TRBV6-5, the J gene TRBJ1-2; unclear D gene. The length of the CDR3 is 13 residues. Between the trimmed V and J ends, which lost 2 bases and 6 bases, there was a span of 10 bases. Germline values: CDR1 MNHEY, CDR2 SVGAGI. CDR3 coding DNA: TGTGCCAGCAGTTACCAGGATTCCGATGGCTACACCTTC. As protein: CASSYQDSDGYTF.

The J gene is TRBJ2-1, the V gene TRBV25-1; 14 bases align to TRBD2. J lost 9 bases, V lost 8 bases, and 3 bases had no gene match. CDR1 MGHDK and CDR2 SYGVNS come from the germline V gene. The CDR3 runs 13 residues. The CDR3 DNA reads TGTGCCAGCGAAGGGACTAGCGGGGGTGAGCAGTTCTTC. As protein: CASEGTSGGEQFF.

The rearrangement links TRBV5-6 to TRBJ2-1; 11 nucleotides agree with TRBD2. The CDR3 runs to 14 residues. From germline, CDR1 is SGHDT and CDR2 YYEEEE. V gave up 6 bases and J gave up 5 bases; unmatched junction bases: 4. CDR3 DNA: TGTGCCAGCAAACAGGGACTAGCGGACAATGAGCAGTTCTTC. Translation: CASKQGLADNEQFF. The full variable domain, in which reference TRBV5-6 and TRBJ2-1 provide the parts outside the CDR3, is DAGVTQSPTHLIKTRGQQVTLRCSPKSGHDTVSWYQQALGQGPQFIFQYYEEEERQRGNFPDRFSGHQFPNYSSELNVNALLLGDSALYLCASKQGLADNEQFFGPGTRLTVL.